Following are 13 T cell receptor beta chains from one sample sequenced in a study of cytomegalovirus exposure and HLA in healthy donors. TCRdb keeps only in-frame clones here, not all; method: immunoSEQ multiplex PCR. The sample yields about 73,000 clones, about 94% seen once. Material for sequencing was PBMCs. These receptor sequences come from a woman under 30 in good health and CMV-seronegative.

V is TRBV7-9 and J is TRBJ2-3; TRBD2 matches at 13 bases. The CDR3 spans 15 residues. CDR1 is SEHNR, CDR2 FQNEAQ, per germline (reference sequence). J gave up 10 bases and V 1 base, and 5 bases lay outside the gene matches. The CDR3 sequence: CASSLGTSGGEAQYF. The DNA of the CDR3 is TGTGCCAGCAGCTTAGGGACTAGCGGGGGTGAAGCGCAGTATTTT.

The gene calls are TRBV2 and TRBJ2-1; 7 bases are shared with TRBD2. The V and J ends lost 0 bases and 4 bases, in that order; junction bases with no gene match: 0. The CDR3 sequence is 14 residues long. Germline loops: CDR1 SNHLY, CDR2 FYNNEI. In nucleotides, the CDR3 is TGTGCCAGCAGTGAAGCTAGCGGGTACAATGAGCAGTTCTTC. It yields the protein CASSEASGYNEQFF.

In nucleotides, the CDR3 is TGTGCCAGCAGTCCCCCTACAGAAGAGCAGTTCTTC. Protein: CASSPPTEEQFF. The V call is TRBV28, the J call TRBJ2-1; no clear D. The CDR3 loop spans 12 amino acids. CDR1 and CDR2 (germline): MDHEN, SYDVKM. V lost 5 bases and J 10 bases, leaving 12 bases between the germline ends.

A single count supports this clone. CDR3 protein: CASSPEGGGGGYEQYF. The DNA of the CDR3 is TGTGCCAGCAGCCCCGAAGGGGGTGGGGGCGGTTACGAGCAGTACTTC. This chain connects TRBV7-6 to TRBJ2-7; tentative D call: TRBD1 (6 bases). CDR1 and CDR2 from the germline V gene are SGHVS and FNYEAQ. This CDR3 is 16 amino acids long. V was trimmed by 5 bases and J by 4 bases, leaving 21 bases between them.

This rearrangement joins TRBV4-3 to TRBJ2-3, with TRBD2 matching over 10 bases. CDR1 LGHNA and CDR2 YSLEER come from the germline V gene. J was trimmed by 5 bases and V by 4 bases; bases with no gene match: 9. This CDR3 is built from 16 residues. The CDR3 DNA sequence: TGCGCCAGCAGCCCCGGAAGCGGGGGGGCCTTAGATACGCAGTATTTT. It specifies CASSPGSGGALDTQYF.

This chain links TRBV6-6 with TRBJ2-4; D is ambiguous. This CDR3 is 14 amino acids long. Germline assignment: CDR1 MNHNY and CDR2 SVGAGI (reference sequence). The V gene lost 2 bases and the J gene lost 0 bases, with 5 bases spanning the gap. The CDR3 DNA sequence: TGTGCCAGCAGTTACAAACTAGCCAAAAACATTCAGTACTTC. Translated: CASSYKLAKNIQYF.

This rearrangement joins TRBV2 to TRBJ2-5; D is uncertain. Per the germline V gene, CDR1 is SNHLY and CDR2 is FYNNEI. The V gene lost 5 bases and the J gene lost 4 bases, with 5 bases spanning the gap. The CDR3 consists of 11 residues. The CDR3 region has the DNA TGTGCCAGCAGTATTAGAGAGACCCAGTACTTC. Translating it yields CASSIRETQYF.

V is TRBV6-5 and J is TRBJ1-2; 7 nucleotides align to TRBD1. CDR1 is MNHEY, CDR2 SVGAGI, per germline. This CDR3 region has 15 residues. Unmatched junction bases numbered 2, after V lost 0 bases and J lost 1 base. CDR3 region: CASSYSQGSNYGYTF. In nucleotides, the CDR3 is TGTGCCAGCAGTTACTCACAGGGGAGTAACTATGGCTACACCTTC.

The chain couples TRBV27 to TRBJ1-5, with a possible D match to TRBD1 (6 bases). The CDR3 sequence is 14 residues long. The V gene lost 5 bases and the J gene lost 1 base, with 9 bases spanning the gap. The germline V gene has CDR1 MNHEY and CDR2 SMNVEV (reference sequence). CDR3 sequence reads: CASSNQGSNQPQHF. CDR3 sequence (DNA): TGTGCCAGCAGTAACCAGGGGAGCAATCAGCCCCAGCATTTT.

The chain uses TRBV5-6 and TRBJ2-7; D perhaps matches TRBD2 (5 bases). Germline V gene sequence: CDR1 SGHDT, CDR2 YYEEEE. This CDR3 is built from 14 residues. Trimming took off 3 bases at V and 7 bases at J, with 17 bases between the two ends. The CDR3 DNA follows: TGTGCCAGCAGCTCGTCGCGAGTTTCGGGAGAGCAGTACTTC. Its protein product is CASSSSRVSGEQYF.

The CDR3 DNA reads as TGCGCCAGCAGGATGGGACTAGCGGGGGGGCTGGAGACCCAGTACTTC. Translating it yields CASRMGLAGGLETQYF. The chain recombines TRBV10-2 with TRBJ2-5; the match to TRBD2 covers 16 bases. V dropped 6 bases and J dropped 5; count of bases not matched to a gene: 6. The CDR3 is made up of 16 amino acids. Germline CDR1 reads WSHSY; CDR2 reads SAAADI.

This chain links TRBV4-2 with TRBJ1-4; tentative D call: TRBD1 (5 bases). The CDR3 is made up of 16 amino acids. From germline, CDR1 is LGHNA and CDR2 YNFKEQ. The V end was cut by 4 bases, the J end by 2 bases, with 14 bases between. CDR3: CASSPATVLTNEKLFF. The CDR3 region has the DNA TGTGCCAGCAGCCCAGCGACAGTTCTTACTAATGAAAAACTGTTTTTT.

The genes are TRBV4-1 and TRBJ2-1, with 9 bases that match TRBD2. CDR1 MGHRA and CDR2 YSYEKL come from the germline V gene. V shed 4 bases, J shed 2 bases, and the junction held 3 bases outside the gene matches. CDR3 length equals 15 residues. CDR3: CASSRGLAAYNEQFF. The DNA of the CDR3 is TGCGCCAGCAGCCGGGGACTAGCAGCCTACAATGAGCAGTTCTTC.